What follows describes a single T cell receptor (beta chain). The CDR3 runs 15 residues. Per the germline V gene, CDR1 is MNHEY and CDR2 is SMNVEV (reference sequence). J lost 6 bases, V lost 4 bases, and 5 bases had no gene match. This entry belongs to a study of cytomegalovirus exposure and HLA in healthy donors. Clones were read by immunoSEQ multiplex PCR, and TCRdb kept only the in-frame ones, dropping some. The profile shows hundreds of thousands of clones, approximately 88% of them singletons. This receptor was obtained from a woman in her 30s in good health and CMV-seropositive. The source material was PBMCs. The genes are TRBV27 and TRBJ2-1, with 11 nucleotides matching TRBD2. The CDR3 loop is CASSSGTSGLNEQFF. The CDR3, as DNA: TGTGCCAGCAGTTCCGGGACTAGCGGTCTCAATGAGCAGTTCTTC.